These 9 T cell receptor beta chains share one sample of origin, sequenced in a study of blood T cells in healthy people across ages. Then a second PCR, running roughly 6 to 12 cycles, was carried out with a sample-barcoded 5' primer and a J-beta primer mix. Each CDR3 protein gets one entry after TCRdb re-called the 5' RACE reads with MiXCR. The table shows 750,000 to 1,000,000 distinct CDR3 sequences, with roughly 28% occurring only once. These data were also reused for a study on T cells of mothers and their children.

The sequenced sample was blood. Source of these receptors: a woman in her thirties or forties in good health.

The genes are TRBV24-1 and TRBJ2-2, with TRBD1 matching 7 bases. The CDR3 extends over 15 amino acids. The V and J ends lost 7 bases and 0 bases, in that order; junction bases with no gene match: 4. Germline values: CDR1 KGHDR, CDR2 SFDVKD. CDR3 in DNA: TGTGCCACCAGGGCCGGGACAGCGAACACCGGGGAGCTGTTTTTT. Translating it yields CATRAGTANTGELFF.

This clonotype has only one observation. The V call is TRBV12-3 or TRBV12-4, the J call TRBJ2-3; 10 positions match TRBD2. Trimming took 6 bases from V and 6 from J; bases not matched to a gene: 6. The CDR3 sequence is 14 residues long. For the CDR3, the DNA is TGTGCCAGCAGCAATAGCGGGGGGCCGGATACGCAGTATTTT. Its protein product is CASSNSGGPDTQYF.

This chain connects TRBV18 to TRBJ2-5; TRBD1 might be the D (5 bases). Germline CDR1 KGHSH, CDR2 LQKENI. The CDR3 consists of 16 residues. V lost 0 bases to trimming and J lost 1 base, with 12 bases between them. For the CDR3, the DNA is TGTGCCAGCTCACCACCGCTTTCAGGGTCCCAAGAGACCCAGTACTTC. Its translation is CASSPPLSGSQETQYF. Full variable domain (remainder filled in from reference TRBV18 and TRBJ2-5): NAGVMQNPRHLVRRRGQEARLRCSPMKGHSHVYWYRQLPEEGLKFMVYLQKENIIDESGMPKERFSAEFPKEGPSILRIQQVVRGDSAAYFCASSPPLSGSQETQYFGPGTRLLVL.

This chain links TRBV27 with TRBJ1-2, with 8 bases identical to TRBD1. The germline gives CDR1 MNHEY, CDR2 SMNVEV (reference sequence). Trimming took 6 bases from V and 0 from J; bases not matched to a gene: 12. The CDR3 totals 17 residues. CDR3 amino acids: CASSQRTGQETNYGYTF. In nucleotides, the CDR3 is TGTGCCAGCAGCCAACGCACGGGACAGGAGACTAACTATGGCTACACCTTC.

About this clonotype: A much larger clonotype is one base distant, so this may be a read error. The chain uses TRBV28 and TRBJ2-7, with D maybe TRBD2 (6 bases). Germline CDR1 is MDHEN and CDR2 is SYDVKM. With 6 bases removed from V and 6 bases from J, the gap between germline ends came to 21 bases. The CDR3 covers 15 residues. The CDR3 loop reads CASSLGTGGGGEQYF. The DNA of the CDR3 is TGTGCCAGCAGCCTCGGGACTGGCGGTGGAGGCGAGCAGTACTTC.

The chain uses TRBV4-1 and TRBJ2-7; TRBD1 might be the D (6 bases). Germline loops: CDR1 MGHRA, CDR2 YSYEKL. The CDR3 sequence is 14 residues long. V was trimmed by 6 bases and J by 2 bases, leaving 14 bases between them. The DNA of the CDR3 is TGCGCCAGCAGACCCGGACAGTCCCCCTACGAGCAGTACTTC. This gives the protein CASRPGQSPYEQYF.

This clonotype was found many times. J is TRBJ2-1 and V is TRBV7-3; tentative D call: TRBD2 (6 bases). Germline CDR1 reads SGHTA; CDR2 reads FQGTGA. The V end lost 4 bases, the J end lost 6 bases, and 13 bases lay between the germline ends. The CDR3 totals 14 residues. The DNA of the CDR3 is TGTGCCAGCAGCTCTTTGGGGGGACCCAATGAGCAGTTCTTC. It specifies CASSSLGGPNEQFF.

This clonotype showed up many times. The CDR3 sequence is CSAAQGGTKNIQYF. The CDR3 bases are TGCAGCGCGGCTCAGGGCGGTACCAAAAACATTCAGTACTTC. The rearrangement joins TRBV29-1 to TRBJ2-4; a possible D gene is TRBD1 (5 bases). V shed 7 bases and J shed 2 bases, with 15 bases lying between them. The CDR3 sequence is 14 residues long. Germline V gene lookup returns CDR1 SQVTM and CDR2 ANQGSEA.

There are many counts of this clonotype. J is TRBJ2-3 and V is TRBV4-1; D unresolved. The CDR3 runs to 14 residues. Trimming cost V 1 base and J 4 bases, with 9 bases left between them. Germline values: CDR1 MGHRA, CDR2 YSYEKL. The CDR3 protein is CASSQALSPDTQYF. CDR3 DNA sequence: TGCGCCAGCAGCCAAGCGTTGAGCCCAGATACGCAGTATTTT.